This entry lists 32 T cell receptor beta chains sequenced from one sample in a study of cytomegalovirus exposure and HLA in healthy donors. PCR used 60 Vbeta primers and 13 Jbeta primers. Assay used: immunoSEQ multiplex PCR; TCRdb lists only in-frame clones, some missing. The sample has 150,000 to 200,000 clones, 75% to 85% seen once; the top ten hold 13% to 15%. What was sequenced was PBMCs. These receptors all stem from a woman aged 25 to 39 in good health and CMV-seropositive.

The chain couples TRBV5-5 to TRBJ2-7; no firm D call. Looked up from germline, CDR1 is SGHKS and CDR2 is YYEKEE (reference sequence). V lost 4 bases to trimming and J lost 3 bases, with 11 bases between them. The length of the CDR3 is 13 residues. CDR3 amino acids: CASSLYIGYEQYF. The CDR3 coding sequence is TGTGCCAGCAGCCTTTACATTGGCTACGAGCAGTACTTC.

The chain has TRBV7-9 and TRBJ2-5, with 7 bases that match TRBD1. V shed 2 bases, J shed 5 bases, and the junction held 5 bases outside the gene matches. The V gene's germline CDR1 is SEHNR and CDR2 FQNEAQ (reference sequence). The CDR3 is made up of 14 amino acids. The CDR3 protein is CASSLQGVEETQYF. The CDR3 nucleotides read TGTGCCAGCAGCTTACAGGGGGTGGAGGAGACCCAGTACTTC.

The rearrangement uses TRBV19 and TRBJ2-7; D may be TRBD2 (7 bases). CDR1 is LNHDA and CDR2 is SQIVND in the germline V gene (reference sequence). CDR3 size: 14 residues. V was cut by 0 bases and J by 6 bases, with 12 bases left in between. The CDR3 DNA follows: TGTGCCAGTAGTATAGATCTCCGGGGGGCCGAGCAGTACTTC. It specifies CASSIDLRGAEQYF.

This clone occurred a few times. The chain employs TRBV28 and TRBJ1-2; maybe TRBD1 (6 bases). Germline CDR1 and CDR2: MDHEN and SYDVKM. V lost 7 bases and J 4 bases, leaving 13 bases between the germline ends. This CDR3 is 13 amino acids long. CDR3 amino acids: CASTRQEPYGYTF. The CDR3 coding sequence is TGTGCCAGCACTCGACAGGAGCCCTATGGCTACACCTTC.

The gene calls are TRBV5-6 and TRBJ1-2; the match to TRBD1 covers 8 bases. Germline V gives CDR1 SGHDT, CDR2 YYEEEE. V shed 4 bases and J 4 bases; nucleotides not matched to a gene: 6. The CDR3 extends over 14 amino acids. The chain's CDR3 is CASSPTGGGYGYTF. In DNA, the CDR3 is TGTGCCAGCAGCCCTACAGGGGGTGGCTATGGCTACACCTTC.

The chain uses TRBV27 and TRBJ2-7; 8 bases map to TRBD1. CDR1 is MNHEY, CDR2 SMNVEV, per germline (reference sequence). The CDR3 extends over 13 amino acids. V dropped 2 bases and J dropped 6; count of bases not matched to a gene: 3. CDR3 amino acids: CASSLVQGGEQYF. The CDR3 DNA sequence: TGTGCCAGCAGTTTAGTACAGGGGGGCGAGCAGTACTTC.

This chain joins TRBV7-2 and TRBJ2-7; 9 bases match TRBD1. Germline V gene data show CDR1 as SGHTA and CDR2 as FQGNSA. The CDR3 is made up of 13 amino acids. V shed 5 bases, J shed 5 bases, and the junction held 4 bases outside the gene matches. CDR3 coding DNA: TGTGCCAGCAGCCAGGACAGGGGAAACGAGCAGTACTTC. It codes for CASSQDRGNEQYF.

This chain joins TRBV6-1 and TRBJ1-5, with a weak D call TRBD1 (5 bases). Trimming took 4 bases from V and 3 from J, leaving 13 bases between them. The CDR3 extends over 15 amino acids. From germline, CDR1 is MNHNS and CDR2 SASEGT. The CDR3 reads CASSVMTVVNQPQHF. CDR3 DNA: TGTGCCAGCAGTGTTATGACAGTCGTCAATCAGCCCCAGCATTTT.

This chain connects TRBV11-3 to TRBJ2-3, with D possibly being TRBD1 (6 bases). This CDR3 comprises 15 residues. CDR1 and CDR2 from the germline V gene are SGHNT and YENEEA. Trimming left V 5 bases short and J 0 bases short, with 12 bases between. The CDR3 nucleotides read TGTGCCAGCAGCCGAGGACAGCCTAGCACAGATACGCAGTATTTT. Its translation is CASSRGQPSTDTQYF.

Points on this clone: Other DNA sequences in the sample encode the same CDR3. The chain uses TRBV5-1 and TRBJ1-1, with D unresolved. The germline V gene encodes CDR1 SGHRS and CDR2 YFSETQ. The CDR3 has 13 amino acids. V was cut by 0 bases and J by 5 bases, with 8 bases left in between. The DNA for the CDR3 is TGCGCCAGCAGCTTGGAGGGCGGGACTGAAGCTTTCTTT. Translated: CASSLEGGTEAFF. The whole variable domain, filled in from reference TRBV5-1 and TRBJ1-1, reads KAGVTQTPRYLIKTRGQQVTLSCSPISGHRSVSWYQQTPGQGLQFLFEYFSETQRNKGNFPGRFSGRQFSNSRSEMNVSTLELGDSALYLCASSLEGGTEAFFGQGTRLTVV.

V is TRBV28 and J is TRBJ2-7; 15 bases are shared with TRBD2. The germline V gene has CDR1 MDHEN and CDR2 SYDVKM. This CDR3 has 18 residues. The trim removed 6 bases at V and 4 bases at J, leaving 13 bases unmatched. The CDR3 region has the DNA TGTGCCAGCAGCCGATACGCCGGGACTAGCGGGAGGAGGTACGAGCAGTACTTC. It yields the protein CASSRYAGTSGRRYEQYF. Looking up the rest from reference TRBV28 and TRBJ2-7 gives the full variable domain: DVKVTQSSRYLVKRTGEKVFLECVQDMDHENMFWYRQDPGLGLRLIYFSYDVKMKEKGDIPEGYSVSREKKERFSLILESASTNQTSMYLCASSRYAGTSGRRYEQYFGPGTRLTVT.

This clone was detected a few times. The chain uses TRBV19 and TRBJ1-1; D is undetermined. CDR3 length equals 13 residues. Germline V CDR1 and CDR2: LNHDA, SQIVND (reference sequence). Trimming removed 10 bases at V and 1 base at J, with 13 bases between. CDR3 protein: CATLRGRNTEAFF. CDR3 coding DNA: TGTGCCACCCTCCGGGGAAGGAACACTGAAGCTTTCTTT.

The chain couples TRBV5-6 to TRBJ1-1; no clear D gene. CDR1 is SGHDT and CDR2 is YYEEEE in the germline V gene. V shed 3 bases and J shed 5 bases, with 11 bases lying between them. CDR3 size: 13 residues. The CDR3 DNA sequence: TGTGCCAGCAGCTGGGCCTCGGGGACTGAAGCTTTCTTT. Protein product: CASSWASGTEAFF. Full variable domain (remainder filled in from reference TRBV5-6 and TRBJ1-1): DAGVTQSPTHLIKTRGQQVTLRCSPKSGHDTVSWYQQALGQGPQFIFQYYEEEERQRGNFPDRFSGHQFPNYSSELNVNALLLGDSALYLCASSWASGTEAFFGQGTRLTVV.

This clone has only a few counts. This chain joins TRBV5-1 and TRBJ1-2; TRBD1 agrees at 8 bases. The CDR3 is 15 amino acids. Germline lookup yields CDR1 SGHRS and CDR2 YFSETQ. The trim removed 2 bases at V and 4 bases at J, leaving 7 bases unmatched. The DNA for the CDR3 is TGCGCCAGCAGCTTCGGACAGGGCGATCTCTATGGCTACACCTTC. Its translation: CASSFGQGDLYGYTF.

The gene calls are TRBV4-3 and TRBJ2-1; TRBD2 matches at 12 bases. Trimming at V came to 4 bases and at J to 4 bases, leaving 2 bases not matched to a gene. Germline V CDR1 and CDR2: LGHNA, YSLEER. The CDR3 contains 15 residues. This CDR3 reads CASSPSGRVYNEQFF. The CDR3 DNA reads as TGCGCCAGCAGCCCTAGCGGGAGGGTGTACAATGAGCAGTTCTTC.

Regarding this clone: This specimen includes other DNA sequences encoding the same CDR3. The chain recombines TRBV5-6 with TRBJ2-7, with 7 bases fitting TRBD2. CDR3 size: 16 residues. After removal of 0 bases from V and 1 base from J, the junction contained 7 bases not matched to a gene. CDR1 is SGHDT and CDR2 is YYEEEE in the germline V gene. The CDR3, as DNA: TGTGCCAGCAGCTTGGTCCGACTAGCATTTTCCTACGAGCAGTACTTC. It encodes CASSLVRLAFSYEQYF. The full variable domain, completed using reference TRBV5-6 and TRBJ2-7, is DAGVTQSPTHLIKTRGQQVTLRCSPKSGHDTVSWYQQALGQGPQFIFQYYEEEERQRGNFPDRFSGHQFPNYSSELNVNALLLGDSALYLCASSLVRLAFSYEQYFGPGTRLTVT.

This chain joins TRBV7-9 and TRBJ2-7, with TRBD2 matching over 7 bases. Germline V gene sequence: CDR1 SEHNR, CDR2 FQNEAQ (reference sequence). The CDR3 covers 16 residues. Unmatched junction bases numbered 9, after V lost 4 bases and J lost 0 bases. DNA for the CDR3: TGTGCCAGCAGCTCCCTTTCGGGAGGCCCCTCCTACGAGCAGTACTTC. Protein sequence: CASSSLSGGPSYEQYF.

This chain links TRBV13 with TRBJ1-5, with 9 positions matching TRBD1. V was clipped by 0 bases and J by 1 base; unmatched bases: 4. The CDR3 consists of 17 residues. CDR1 PRHDT and CDR2 FYEKMQ come from the germline V gene (reference sequence). The CDR3 sequence is CASSLGGQGGSNQPQHF. The CDR3 DNA sequence: TGTGCCAGCAGCTTAGGGGGACAGGGAGGGAGCAATCAGCCCCAGCATTTT.

This clone was observed once. This sequence joins TRBV27 and TRBJ2-1; 8 bases line up with TRBD2. After removal of 4 bases from V and 6 bases from J, the junction contained 11 bases not matched to a gene. The CDR3 spans 16 residues. Per the germline V gene, CDR1 is MNHEY and CDR2 is SMNVEV (reference sequence). DNA of the CDR3: TGTGCCAGCAGTTCCTTCCCCCGGGAGGGGACCAATGAGCAGTTCTTC. As protein: CASSSFPREGTNEQFF.

V and J are TRBV6-5 and TRBJ2-7; 12 bases agree with TRBD2. V shed 4 bases and J 3 bases; nucleotides not matched to a gene: 7. The CDR3 loop spans 16 amino acids. CDR1 and CDR2 from the germline V gene are MNHEY and SVGAGI. CDR3 DNA sequence: TGTGCCAGCAGTTTGCTAGCGGGAGGGGGCTTCTACGAGCAGTACTTC. Translated: CASSLLAGGGFYEQYF.

The rearrangement joins TRBV6-4 to TRBJ2-2, with TRBD2 matching 7 bases. J gave up 4 bases and V 5 bases, and 10 bases lay outside the gene matches. The CDR3 loop spans 16 amino acids. Germline V gives CDR1 MRHNA, CDR2 SNTAGT. DNA for the CDR3: TGTGCCAGCAGTCTAGAAGCGGGGCGGCCCACCGGGGAGCTGTTTTTT. This encodes CASSLEAGRPTGELFF.

To note about this clone: The sample has other DNA sequences that encode this CDR3 too. This rearrangement joins TRBV9 to TRBJ2-3; D unresolved. Germline V lookup: CDR1 SGDLS, CDR2 YYNGEE. V was clipped by 0 bases and J by 0 bases, with 5 bases between them. CDR3 size: 14 residues. This CDR3 reads CASSVGLSTDTQYF. Written as DNA, the CDR3 is TGTGCCAGCAGCGTAGGGCTTAGCACAGATACGCAGTATTTT.

This clone was found a few times. The chain uses TRBV11-3 and TRBJ1-1; the D gene is possibly TRBD1 (5 bases). The CDR3 length is 12 residues. Trimming took 8 bases from V and 0 from J, leaving 7 bases between them. The germline gives CDR1 SGHNT, CDR2 YENEEA. For the CDR3, the DNA is TGTGCCAGCGCAGGGATGAACACTGAAGCTTTCTTT. Amino acid sequence: CASAGMNTEAFF.

The rearrangement joins TRBV19 to TRBJ2-7; D remains unclear. The CDR3 sequence is 13 residues long. Between the trimmed V and J ends, which lost 3 bases and 5 bases, there was a span of 11 bases. Germline CDR1 is LNHDA and CDR2 is SQIVND (reference sequence). DNA of the CDR3: TGTGCCAGTAGTATTAATCCGAGCCACGAGCAGTACTTC. Translated, it gives CASSINPSHEQYF.

The rearrangement joins TRBV2 to TRBJ1-4; 8 bases match TRBD1. V dropped 6 bases and J dropped 7; count of bases not matched to a gene: 10. CDR1 and CDR2 from the germline V gene are SNHLY and FYNNEI. This CDR3 is 15 amino acids long. CDR3 DNA sequence: TGTGCCAGCAGCCCTAGGACAGGGTTGTCTGAAAAACTGTTTTTT. It is translated as CASSPRTGLSEKLFF.

This sequence joins TRBV25-1 and TRBJ2-3, with 13 nucleotides matching TRBD2. Germline loops: CDR1 MGHDK, CDR2 SYGVNS. This CDR3 has 15 amino acids. Germline trimming cut 6 bases from V and 5 bases from J; bases unmatched to any gene: 5. CDR3 protein: CASSGLAGVGDTQYF. As DNA, the CDR3 is TGTGCCAGCAGCGGACTAGCGGGAGTGGGAGATACGCAGTATTTT.

This clone occurred a few times. The V call is TRBV27, the J call TRBJ2-7, with TRBD2 matching 9 bases. Germline CDR1 MNHEY, CDR2 SMNVEV (reference sequence). V was clipped by 6 bases and J by 5 bases; unmatched bases: 8. The length of the CDR3 is 14 residues. The CDR3 spells CASRRASGIHEQYF. CDR3 bases: TGTGCCAGCAGAAGGGCTAGCGGGATCCACGAGCAGTACTTC.

V is TRBV7-8 and J is TRBJ1-5; possibly TRBD1 for D (6 bases). Trimming stripped 3 bases from V and 3 bases from J, with 12 bases between. The CDR3 spans 15 residues. Per the germline V gene, CDR1 is SGHVS and CDR2 is FQNEAQ. CDR3 DNA sequence: TGTGCCAGCAGCTTGAGGGGGACCGACAATCAGCCCCAGCATTTT. The encoded protein is CASSLRGTDNQPQHF.

The chain uses TRBV7-9 and TRBJ2-7; 7 nucleotides line up with TRBD2. Germline loops: CDR1 SEHNR, CDR2 FQNEAQ (reference sequence). J was trimmed by 2 bases and V by 5 bases; bases with no gene match: 9. This CDR3 is built from 15 residues. CDR3 sequence reads: CASSEEASGPYEQYF. CDR3 nucleotides: TGTGCCAGCAGCGAAGAGGCTAGCGGCCCCTACGAGCAGTACTTC.

V is TRBV5-1 and J is TRBJ1-2, with 8 positions matching TRBD1. Per germline, CDR1 SGHRS and CDR2 YFSETQ. This CDR3 contains 14 residues. J gave up 4 bases and V 2 bases, and 4 bases lay outside the gene matches. The CDR3 is CASSFLDRGYGYTF. DNA of the CDR3: TGCGCCAGCAGCTTTTTAGACAGGGGCTATGGCTACACCTTC. The entire variable domain, with the rest obtained from reference TRBV5-1 and TRBJ1-2, is as follows: KAGVTQTPRYLIKTRGQQVTLSCSPISGHRSVSWYQQTPGQGLQFLFEYFSETQRNKGNFPGRFSGRQFSNSRSEMNVSTLELGDSALYLCASSFLDRGYGYTFGSGTRLTVV.

Only one count was recorded for this clone. V gene TRBV2 combines with J gene TRBJ1-4; TRBD1 agrees at 7 bases. CDR3 length: 12 residues. The V gene end was trimmed by 6 bases and the J gene end by 10 bases; junction bases not matched to a gene: 5. Per the germline V gene, CDR1 is SNHLY and CDR2 is FYNNEI. Here the CDR3 reads CASRGDSGKLFF. CDR3 nucleotides: TGTGCCAGCAGGGGGGACAGCGGAAAACTGTTTTTT.

This clone was observed a few times. V gene TRBV7-2 combines with J gene TRBJ1-4; D is ambiguous. Trimming cost V 5 bases and J 0 bases, with 19 bases left between them. Germline V gene sequence: CDR1 SGHTA, CDR2 FQGNSA. This CDR3 has 18 amino acids. CDR3 sequence (DNA): TGTGCCAGCAGCCATCGTCTCTCACAGTTTGCAACTAATGAAAAACTGTTTTTT. Translating gives CASSHRLSQFATNEKLFF.